Listed here are 17 T cell receptor beta chains from one sample, sequenced in a study of cytomegalovirus exposure and HLA in healthy donors. PCR primers comprised 60 Vbeta and 13 Jbeta primers. Sequencing used immunoSEQ multiplex PCR; TCRdb keeps in-frame clones, though not all of them. The sample yields roughly 34,000 clones, around 70% seen once. The material sequenced was PBMCs. All receptors come from a man aged 35 to 55 in good health and CMV-seropositive.

The V call is TRBV4-1, the J call TRBJ1-6; no clear D. Trimming pared 4 bases from V and 7 bases from J, leaving 11 bases between. This CDR3 is 14 amino acids long. Germline lookup yields CDR1 MGHRA and CDR2 YSYEKL. The CDR3 coding sequence is TGCGCCAGCAGCCCAGGCTACAAAAATTCACCCCTCCACTTT. Protein product: CASSPGYKNSPLHF.

The DNA of the CDR3 is TGTGCCAGCAGTCGGCCGGACAGGGGCTACGAGCAGTACTTC. Protein: CASSRPDRGYEQYF. The chain couples TRBV6-6 to TRBJ2-7; 9 nucleotides align to TRBD1. The length of the CDR3 is 14 residues. Germline values: CDR1 MNHNY, CDR2 SVGAGI (reference sequence). V gave up 5 bases and J gave up 3 bases; unmatched junction bases: 5.

Turning to this clone: Other nucleotide sequences in the sample specify the same CDR3. This chain links TRBV5-1 with TRBJ2-2; 14 bases fit TRBD2. The trim removed 4 bases at V and 8 bases at J, leaving 10 bases unmatched. The CDR3 has 17 residues. Germline CDR1 and CDR2: SGHRS and YFSETQ. CDR3 DNA sequence: TGCGCCAGCAGCGGAGGGACTAGCGGGGGCAAGGTGGGGGAGCTGTTTTTT. Its protein product is CASSGGTSGGKVGELFF.

This chain connects TRBV5-1 to TRBJ1-4, with D maybe TRBD1 (6 bases). This CDR3 has 13 amino acids. The germline V gene has CDR1 SGHRS and CDR2 YFSETQ. Trimming removed 6 bases at V and 7 bases at J, with 13 bases between. The CDR3 loop is CASTQGISEKLFF. CDR3 sequence (DNA): TGCGCCAGCACCCAGGGGATTAGTGAAAAACTGTTTTTT.

The chain uses TRBV5-1 and TRBJ1-1; no clear D. V dropped 0 bases and J dropped 1 base, with 4 bases sitting between them. This CDR3 is 13 amino acids long. Looked up from germline, CDR1 is SGHRS and CDR2 is YFSETQ. The CDR3 sequence is CASSLARNTEAFF. The CDR3, as DNA: TGCGCCAGCAGCTTGGCCAGGAACACTGAAGCTTTCTTT.

The V gene is TRBV18, the J gene TRBJ2-1, with D possibly matching TRBD2 (7 bases). From germline, CDR1 is KGHSH and CDR2 LQKENI. Trimming cost V 5 bases and J 6 bases, with 20 bases left between them. There are 16 residues in the CDR3. In DNA form, the CDR3 reads TGTGCCAGCTCAAGGTCGGGGGGCGGGACCATCAATGAGCAGTTCTTC. It is translated as CASSRSGGGTINEQFF.

The chain links TRBV2 to TRBJ2-4; the match to TRBD2 covers 11 bases. Trimming took 4 bases from V and 2 from J; bases not matched to a gene: 1. In germline, CDR1 is SNHLY, CDR2 FYNNEI. The CDR3 consists of 15 residues. In DNA, the CDR3 is TGTGCCAGCAGTGGACTAGCGGGGTCCAAAAACATTCAGTACTTC. Protein: CASSGLAGSKNIQYF.

Only one count was recorded for this clone. This chain uses TRBV19 with TRBJ2-1, with unresolved D. Germline CDR1 reads LNHDA; CDR2 reads SQIVND (reference sequence). The CDR3 covers 11 residues. Trimming left V 5 bases short and J 3 bases short, with 2 bases between. This chain's CDR3 is CASSHYNEQFF. CDR3 in DNA: TGTGCCAGTAGTCACTACAATGAGCAGTTCTTC.

The chain uses TRBV9 and TRBJ1-1; a weak D match, TRBD1 (6 bases). Trimming took 0 bases from V and 1 from J, leaving 13 bases between them. The length of the CDR3 is 16 residues. Germline V CDR1 and CDR2: SGDLS, YYNGEE. CDR3 in amino acids: CASSVEFQGTNTEAFF. CDR3 nucleotide sequence: TGTGCCAGCAGCGTAGAGTTCCAGGGGACGAACACTGAAGCTTTCTTT.

A few counts support this clone. V usage is TRBV19 and J usage is TRBJ1-1; D uncertain. The CDR3 consists of 13 residues. Germline V gene sequence: CDR1 LNHDA, CDR2 SQIVND (reference sequence). Trimming took 3 bases from V and 0 from J, leaving 5 bases between them. CDR3 nucleotide sequence: TGTGCCAGTAGTATCACATTGAACACTGAAGCTTTCTTT. Amino acid sequence: CASSITLNTEAFF.

Concerning this clone: This may arise from a read error, as a much more abundant clone is one base away. This chain joins TRBV6-4 and TRBJ2-3; TRBD2 matches at 10 bases. The CDR3 length is 15 residues. The trim removed 3 bases at V and 0 bases at J, leaving 0 bases unmatched. In germline, CDR1 is MRHNA, CDR2 SNTAGT. CDR3: CASSELAGSTDTQYF. DNA for the CDR3: TGTGCCAGCAGTGAACTAGCGGGGAGCACAGATACGCAGTATTTT.

This chain connects TRBV7-2 to TRBJ1-1; 8 nucleotides align to TRBD1. Germline V gene sequence: CDR1 SGHTA, CDR2 FQGNSA. V trimming: 2 bases; J trimming: 7 bases; junction bases outside the gene matches: 6. CDR3 size: 14 residues. The CDR3 DNA reads as TGTGCCAGCAGCTTACAGGGGGCCGGGGATGAAGCTTTCTTT. Translation gives CASSLQGAGDEAFF.

The rearrangement joins TRBV6-6 to TRBJ2-7; D perhaps matches TRBD1 (6 bases). The CDR3 sequence is 13 residues long. Germline CDR1 is MNHNY and CDR2 is SVGAGI (reference sequence). Trimming took 6 bases from V and 4 from J, leaving 13 bases between them. This CDR3 is CASRPQGQYEQYF. The CDR3 region has the DNA TGTGCCAGCAGACCTCAGGGGCAGTACGAGCAGTACTTC.

The J gene is TRBJ1-1, the V gene TRBV13; perhaps TRBD1 as D (6 bases). This CDR3 is built from 15 residues. The V end was cut by 2 bases, the J end by 4 bases, with 14 bases between. The germline V gene encodes CDR1 PRHDT and CDR2 FYEKMQ (reference sequence). CDR3 amino acids: CASSLRQGTGTEAFF. CDR3 coding DNA: TGTGCCAGCAGCTTACGGCAGGGGACGGGCACTGAAGCTTTCTTT.

CDR3 sequence (DNA): TGTGCCACCAGCAGAGATCTCCCCGGGACAGGGAGCACAGATACGCAGTATTTT. Translating it yields CATSRDLPGTGSTDTQYF. The chain is built from TRBV15 and TRBJ2-3, with 9 bases matching TRBD1. The CDR3 extends over 18 amino acids. The V segment lost 0 bases and the J segment 0 bases; nucleotides outside the gene matches: 7. Germline-derived CDR1 and CDR2 are LNHNV and YYDKDF (reference sequence).

The V gene is TRBV10-3, the J gene TRBJ2-5, with D perhaps TRBD1 (6 bases). The CDR3 loop spans 14 amino acids. Germline-derived CDR1 and CDR2 are ENHRY and SYGVKD. Trimming left V 10 bases short and J 2 bases short, with 17 bases between. CDR3 amino acids: CATKYGGQQETQYF. CDR3 in DNA: TGTGCCACCAAATACGGTGGACAGCAAGAGACCCAGTACTTC.

The rearrangement links TRBV10-3 to TRBJ2-3; D perhaps matches TRBD2 (7 bases). The CDR3 sequence is 15 residues long. Trimming removed 5 bases at V and 0 bases at J, with 12 bases between. In germline, CDR1 is ENHRY, CDR2 SYGVKD. The CDR3 nucleotides read TGTGCCATCAGTCTCGGGGGGACAAGCACAGATACGCAGTATTTT. Translated: CAISLGGTSTDTQYF.